The 25 T cell receptor beta chains reported below all come from one sample, sequenced in a study of cytomegalovirus exposure and HLA in healthy donors. 60 Vbeta and 13 Jbeta primers were used in PCR. TCRdb's copy holds only in-frame clones and misses some; the assay was immunoSEQ multiplex PCR. Here the sample spans roughly 150,000 clones, about two thirds being singletons. The sample consisted of PBMCs. These receptors came from a woman between 18 and 29 years old in good health and CMV-seronegative.

J is TRBJ2-7 and V is TRBV13; TRBD1 aligns across 7 bases. The CDR3 is 14 amino acids. Trimming took 4 bases from V and 4 from J; bases not matched to a gene: 7. The germline CDR1 and CDR2 sequences are PRHDT and FYEKMQ (reference sequence). CDR3 sequence reads: CASSSRQGQYEQYF. CDR3 coding DNA: TGTGCCAGCAGCTCGAGACAGGGACAGTACGAGCAGTACTTC.

This clone came up a few times. The CDR3 DNA reads TGTGCCAGCAGTGAAGCTCAAGGGACTAGGGAGACCCAGTACTTC. Its translation: CASSEAQGTRETQYF. The chain employs TRBV25-1 and TRBJ2-5; TRBD2 matches 8 bases. V trimming: 2 bases; J trimming: 5 bases; junction bases outside the gene matches: 7. CDR3 size: 15 residues. Germline V gene sequence: CDR1 MGHDK, CDR2 SYGVNS.

The J gene is TRBJ1-1, the V gene TRBV6-6, with D unresolved. V dropped 6 bases and J dropped 4 bases, with 12 bases sitting between them. Germline lookup yields CDR1 MNHNY and CDR2 SVGAGI (reference sequence). The CDR3 runs to 13 residues. CDR3 DNA sequence: TGTGCCAGCAGGGCGGGTGAGGCCACTGAAGCTTTCTTT. Its protein is CASRAGEATEAFF.

The J gene is TRBJ1-4, the V gene TRBV5-1; D perhaps matches TRBD1 (6 bases). The CDR3 runs 14 residues. V gave up 0 bases and J gave up 8 bases, with 11 bases separating them. Germline values: CDR1 SGHRS, CDR2 YFSETQ. The CDR3 sequence: CASSLAQGLEKLFF. Written as DNA, the CDR3 is TGCGCCAGCAGCTTGGCTCAGGGGTTGGAAAAACTGTTTTTT.

The genes are TRBV7-2 and TRBJ2-1; TRBD2 might be the D (6 bases). The CDR3 extends over 15 amino acids. Trimming shortened V by 0 bases and J by 7 bases, and 13 bases separated the two germline ends. Germline assignment: CDR1 SGHTA and CDR2 FQGNSA. The CDR3 DNA reads TGTGCCAGCAGCTTAGCGCTGGCAGGAGGGAATGAGCAGTTCTTC. Protein: CASSLALAGGNEQFF.

Remarks on this clone: This sample also contains other DNA sequences that code for the same CDR3. V and J are TRBV10-3 and TRBJ1-1; unclear D gene. V was shortened by 0 bases and J by 5 bases, with 10 bases between the two germline ends. CDR3 size: 14 residues. Germline V CDR1 and CDR2: ENHRY, SYGVKD. In DNA form, the CDR3 reads TGTGCCATCAGTGAGTCAACGGGTCGAACTGAAGCTTTCTTT. As protein: CAISESTGRTEAFF.

This clone has more than one count but fewer than ten. J is TRBJ1-2 and V is TRBV5-6; the match to TRBD1 covers 9 bases. V shed 1 base, J shed 4 bases, and the junction held 11 bases outside the gene matches. There are 17 residues in the CDR3. From germline, CDR1 is SGHDT and CDR2 YYEEEE. The CDR3 bases are TGTGCCAGCAGCTTGTTAGACGGGACAGGGATATCCTATGGCTACACCTTC. Translated: CASSLLDGTGISYGYTF.

V usage is TRBV7-9 and J usage is TRBJ2-1; D may be TRBD1 (6 bases). The CDR3 consists of 18 residues. Germline assignment: CDR1 SEHNR and CDR2 FQNEAQ (reference sequence). V was trimmed by 0 bases and J by 0 bases, leaving 15 bases between them. CDR3 loop: CASSLADSGVGSYNEQFF. The CDR3 DNA reads TGTGCCAGCAGCTTAGCCGATTCAGGGGTCGGCTCCTACAATGAGCAGTTCTTC.

The chain links TRBV7-9 to TRBJ2-1, with 9 positions matching TRBD2. J was trimmed by 8 bases and V by 4 bases; bases with no gene match: 21. Germline V gene lookup returns CDR1 SEHNR and CDR2 FQNEAQ (reference sequence). This CDR3 has 19 residues. CDR3 sequence: CASSSLEGGGGSGSDEQFF. The CDR3 region has the DNA TGTGCCAGCAGCTCATTAGAGGGGGGTGGGGGTAGCGGGAGCGATGAGCAGTTCTTC.

The chain has TRBV7-6 and TRBJ2-3; 9 bases align to TRBD2. The CDR3 runs to 18 residues. Per germline, CDR1 SGHVS and CDR2 FNYEAQ. The J segment lost 3 bases and the V segment lost 6 bases, leaving 16 bases of the junction unmatched. The CDR3 here is CASSIGALRGGRTDTQYF. The CDR3 DNA sequence: TGTGCCAGCAGTATTGGGGCCTTGCGGGGGGGCCGAACAGATACGCAGTATTTT.

The genes are TRBV9 and TRBJ2-5, with 10 bases identical to TRBD1. With 0 bases clipped from V and 5 bases from J, the junction kept 1 base outside the gene matches. The CDR3 totals 14 residues. Germline V gives CDR1 SGDLS, CDR2 YYNGEE. CDR3 bases: TGTGCCAGCAGCGTAGGGGACAGGGGTGAGACCCAGTACTTC. This sequence encodes CASSVGDRGETQYF.

This clone turned up a few times. The J gene is TRBJ1-3, the V gene TRBV6-1; no firm D call. V lost 6 bases and J lost 0, with 6 bases in between. This CDR3 contains 13 residues. Germline loops: CDR1 MNHNS, CDR2 SASEGT. The chain's CDR3 is CASSGSSGNTIYF. CDR3 DNA: TGTGCCAGCAGCGGGTCCTCTGGAAACACCATATATTTT.

J is TRBJ1-2 and V is TRBV4-3; maybe TRBD1 (5 bases). Trimming removed 0 bases from V and 4 bases from J, with 15 bases in between. There are 16 residues in the CDR3. Germline V gene lookup returns CDR1 LGHNA and CDR2 YSLEER. CDR3 amino acids: CASSQDWAGRGYGYTF. Here the CDR3 DNA reads TGCGCCAGCAGCCAAGATTGGGCAGGGAGGGGCTATGGCTACACCTTC.

The rearrangement links TRBV7-2 to TRBJ1-4, with D unclear. V was cut by 5 bases and J by 6 bases, with 19 bases left in between. The CDR3 loop spans 16 amino acids. Germline CDR1 SGHTA, CDR2 FQGNSA. This CDR3 is CASSPKTGSPYEKLFF. The CDR3 DNA follows: TGTGCCAGCAGCCCTAAGACGGGAAGTCCCTATGAAAAACTGTTTTTT.

The CDR3, as DNA: TGTGCCAGCAGTCGCCGCAGGACTAGCGGCCCACTGTATCAGTACGTC. It specifies CASSRRRTSGPLYQYV. The chain uses TRBV2 and TRBJ2-7; 10 bases map to TRBD2. CDR3 length: 16 residues. V dropped 5 bases and J dropped 10; count of bases not matched to a gene: 17. Germline V CDR1 and CDR2: SNHLY, FYNNEI.

This rearrangement joins TRBV19 to TRBJ2-4; D call uncertain. Germline CDR1 LNHDA, CDR2 SQIVND (reference sequence). The length of the CDR3 is 14 residues. Deletions cut 9 bases from V and 0 bases from J, with 12 bases between. Here the CDR3 reads CASSHSVAKNIQYF. CDR3 bases: TGTGCCAGCTCCCACAGTGTAGCCAAAAACATTCAGTACTTC.

The rearrangement joins TRBV6-6 to TRBJ2-5; possible D gene TRBD1, 6 bases. The end of the DNA aligns better with TRBJ2-7, so the J call may be wrong. Per germline, CDR1 MNHNY and CDR2 SVGAGI (reference sequence). CDR3 length: 14 residues. The DNA for the CDR3 is TGTGCCAGCAGTGGGACAAGAAGCTCCTACGAGCAGTACTTC. Translating gives CASSGTRSSYEQYF.

The J gene is TRBJ2-5, the V gene TRBV7-2; possible D gene TRBD2, 6 bases. The J call may be wrong; the DNA end is better matched by TRBJ2-7. This CDR3 is built from 15 residues. From germline, CDR1 is SGHTA and CDR2 FQGNSA. The CDR3 DNA sequence: TGTGCCAGCAGCTTTTCAGGGACTGGGGAGTACGAGCAGTACTTC. Residues: CASSFSGTGEYEQYF.

The genes are TRBV4-3 and TRBJ1-2; 9 bases are shared with TRBD1. The germline gives CDR1 LGHNA, CDR2 YSLEER. V gave up 5 bases and J gave up 8 bases; unmatched junction bases: 9. CDR3 length equals 14 residues. The CDR3 DNA sequence: TGCGCCAGCAGCTCGGGACAGGGAGGGGTGGGCTACACCTTC. This sequence encodes CASSSGQGGVGYTF.

The rearrangement uses TRBV15 and TRBJ1-5, with D perhaps matching TRBD1 (5 bases). The CDR3 contains 13 residues. Trimming removed 1 base from V and 5 bases from J, with 6 bases in between. Germline CDR1 and CDR2: LNHNV and YYDKDF (reference sequence). The CDR3 coding sequence is TGTGCCACCAGCAGAGCAGGGTATCAGCCCCAGCATTTT. Amino acid sequence: CATSRAGYQPQHF. Full variable domain (remainder filled in from reference TRBV15 and TRBJ1-5): DAMVIQNPRYQVTQFGKPVTLSCSQTLNHNVMYWYQQKSSQAPKLLFHYYDKDFNNEADTPDNFQSRRPNTSFCFLDIRSPGLGDTAMYLCATSRAGYQPQHFGDGTRLSIL.

This clone was picked up one time. The chain combines TRBV4-1 with TRBJ2-7, with TRBD2 as a possible D gene (6 bases). CDR3 length: 14 amino acids. The V end was cut by 3 bases, the J end by 4 bases, with 13 bases between. CDR1 is MGHRA, CDR2 YSYEKL, per germline. The CDR3 nucleotides read TGCGCCAGCAGCCAGGAGGGGATGATTTACGAGCAGTACTTC. Its translation: CASSQEGMIYEQYF.

The rearrangement uses TRBV7-3 and TRBJ1-1; D is undetermined. The germline gives CDR1 SGHTA, CDR2 FQGTGA. V was cut by 6 bases and J by 12 bases, with 23 bases left in between. The length of the CDR3 is 14 residues. CDR3 in DNA: TGTGCCAGCAGGGACTCCGGGTTGGAGTCAGAAACTTTCTTT. Its protein product is CASRDSGLESETFF. Supplemented by reference TRBV7-3 and TRBJ1-1, the full variable domain reads GAGVSQTPSNKVTEKGKYVELRCDPISGHTALYWYRQSLGQGPEFLIYFQGTGAADDSGLPNDRFFAVRPEGSVSTLKIQRTERGDSAVYLCASRDSGLESETFFGQGTRLTVV.

This chain links TRBV7-8 with TRBJ2-7; D unresolved. This CDR3 comprises 15 residues. The germline V and J ends were trimmed by 5 bases and 3 bases, with 17 bases remaining between them. In germline, CDR1 is SGHVS, CDR2 FQNEAQ. The CDR3 DNA reads TGTGCCAGCAGCCCCGCTATGGTGCCAATCTACGAGCAGTACTTC. Translating it yields CASSPAMVPIYEQYF.

This chain joins TRBV28 and TRBJ2-3; no definite D call. CDR3 length: 12 residues. V lost 3 bases, J lost 4 bases, and 5 bases lay in between. Germline values: CDR1 MDHEN, CDR2 SYDVKM. The CDR3 coding sequence is TGTGCCAGCAGTTTTTCGGCAGATACGCAGTATTTT. Its translation: CASSFSADTQYF.

The V gene is TRBV4-1, the J gene TRBJ1-4; no clear D. The germline gives CDR1 MGHRA, CDR2 YSYEKL. The CDR3 totals 14 residues. V shed 1 base and J shed 8 bases, with 11 bases lying between them. Here the CDR3 reads CASSQGWRTEKLFF. The CDR3 coding sequence is TGCGCCAGCAGCCAAGGTTGGAGGACGGAAAAACTGTTTTTT.